Each of the 21 T cell receptor beta chains below was sequenced from the same sample in a study of low-dose radiotherapy and immunotherapy resistance in tumors (dated by TCRdb to 2022 to 2024). To make first-strand cDNA, Superscript III was used along with a set of TRAV- and TRBV-specific primers so that both the TCRalpha and TCRbeta chains were covered. A roughly 20-cycle PCR with Phusion amplified the TCRs, pairing a constant-region primer with the adapter that was attached to the V primers. TCRdb trimmed public reads at Q25 via fastp, called clones via MiXCR and kept in-frame beta chains. Each CDR3 protein gets just one entry, which takes the most common genes and DNA from the rows behind it. This sample gives some 7,100 distinct CDR3 sequences in total; about 57% of them show up just once. The ten largest clones capture roughly 13% of the sample. All receptors come from a human donor with advanced metastatic prostate, ovarian, gallbladder or colorectal cancer (not recorded which). This table probably holds off-target reads from a library built for another chain.

The genes are TRBV12-3 or TRBV12-4 and TRBJ2-3; a possible D gene is TRBD2 (5 bases). This CDR3 spans 16 amino acids. V lost 3 bases and J 0 bases, leaving 13 bases between the germline ends. The CDR3 loop is CASSLEAGISTDTQYF. CDR3 DNA: TGTGCCAGCAGTTTGGAGGCGGGTATAAGCACAGATACGCAGTATTTT.

A single count supports this clonotype. CDR3 region: CSVQPGLNTEAFF. CDR3 nucleotides: TGCAGCGTTCAGCCAGGGTTGAACACTGAAGCTTTCTTT. The rearrangement joins TRBV29-1 to TRBJ1-1; TRBD1 might be the D (5 bases). CDR3 size: 13 residues. V lost 5 bases and J lost 0, with 10 bases in between. Per germline, CDR1 SQVTM and CDR2 ANQGSEA.

This rearrangement joins TRBV9 to TRBJ2-5; 7 nucleotides align to TRBD2. This CDR3 has 16 amino acids. CDR1 is SGDLS, CDR2 YYNGEE, per germline. The ends lost 0 bases at V and 4 bases at J; junction bases unmatched: 9. The CDR3 coding sequence is TGTGCCAGCAGCGTAGCTGGGGTGCAGCGGGGAGAGACCCAGTACTTC. Its translation: CASSVAGVQRGETQYF.

The V gene is TRBV11-1, the J gene TRBJ2-2; TRBD1 matches 9 bases. This CDR3 spans 16 amino acids. Losses at the gene ends were 3 bases for V and 0 bases for J; bases not matched to a gene: 2. Germline V gene data show CDR1 as SGHAT and CDR2 as FQDESV (reference sequence). CDR3 amino acids: CASSLGQGPNTGELFF. The CDR3 DNA reads as TGTGCCAGCAGCTTGGGACAGGGACCGAACACCGGGGAGCTGTTTTTT. Full variable domain (missing parts from reference TRBV11-1 and TRBJ2-2): EAEVAQSPRYKITEKSQAVAFWCDPISGHATLYWYRQILGQGPELLVQFQDESVVDDSQLPKDRFSAERLKGVDSTLKIQPAELGDSAMYLCASSLGQGPNTGELFFGEGSRLTVL.

V usage is TRBV7-9 and J usage is TRBJ2-7; D unresolved. V was pared by 5 bases and J by 3 bases, with 8 bases between. This CDR3 has 12 amino acids. The V gene's germline CDR1 is SEHNR and CDR2 FQNEAQ (reference sequence). The CDR3 DNA reads TGTGCCAGCAGCCTCGGGCGCTACGAGCAGTACTTC. Protein sequence: CASSLGRYEQYF.

The chain has TRBV10-3 and TRBJ1-5; TRBD1 might be the D (6 bases). The CDR3 contains 13 residues. In germline, CDR1 is ENHRY, CDR2 SYGVKD. V was trimmed by 4 bases and J by 6 bases, leaving 10 bases between them. CDR3 sequence (DNA): TGTGCCATCAGTGTTGGGGGCGGTCAGCCCCAGCATTTT. It encodes CAISVGGGQPQHF.

The V and J genes are TRBV9 and TRBJ1-1; no firm D call. Trimming stripped 4 bases from V and 3 bases from J, with 16 bases between. Germline V lookup: CDR1 SGDLS, CDR2 YYNGEE. The CDR3 has 15 residues. DNA for the CDR3: TGTGCCAGCAGCCCGCCGAGGGCTGCGGACACTGAAGCTTTCTTT. It is translated as CASSPPRAADTEAFF.

V usage is TRBV18 and J usage is TRBJ2-5, with no clear D. The V gene lost 5 bases and the J gene lost 5 bases, with 6 bases spanning the gap. This CDR3 has 11 residues. CDR1 is KGHSH and CDR2 is LQKENI in the germline V gene. The CDR3 loop is CASSSGETQYF. The CDR3 region has the DNA TGTGCCAGCTCATCCGGGGAGACCCAGTACTTC.

This clonotype was observed a few times. The chain links TRBV5-4 to TRBJ2-1; TRBD2 aligns across 8 bases. Germline CDR1 is SGHNT and CDR2 is YYREEE (reference sequence). V trimming: 2 bases; J trimming: 4 bases; junction bases outside the gene matches: 5. The CDR3 totals 15 residues. The CDR3 sequence is CASSFAGGGYNEQFF. The CDR3 bases are TGTGCCAGCAGCTTTGCGGGGGGCGGGTACAATGAGCAGTTCTTC. The full variable domain, rest sourced from reference TRBV5-4 and TRBJ2-1, is ETGVTQSPTHLIKTRGQQVTLRCSSQSGHNTVSWYQQALGQGPQFIFQYYREEENGRGNFPPRFSGLQFPNYSSELNVNALELDDSALYLCASSFAGGGYNEQFFGPGTRLTVL.

V is TRBV6-6 and J is TRBJ2-6; D is unclear. Germline lookup yields CDR1 MNHNY and CDR2 SVGAGI (reference sequence). This CDR3 spans 15 amino acids. Between the trimmed V and J ends, which lost 11 bases and 2 bases, there was a span of 16 bases. The CDR3 loop is CASHGRSTGANVLTF. The CDR3 DNA sequence: TGTGCCTCACACGGACGCTCCACTGGGGCCAACGTCCTGACTTTC.

The gene calls are TRBV28 and TRBJ1-1; D is perhaps TRBD1 (6 bases). The CDR3 covers 16 residues. In germline, CDR1 is MDHEN, CDR2 SYDVKM. V was cut by 5 bases and J by 0 bases, with 16 bases left in between. CDR3 in DNA: TGTGCCAGCAGTCCTCCGGACAGACCACTGAACACTGAAGCTTTCTTT. It yields the protein CASSPPDRPLNTEAFF.

This clonotype has more than one count but fewer than ten. This CDR3 is CASSFKGRGTEAFF. The CDR3 nucleotides read TGTGCCAGCAGCTTTAAGGGTAGGGGCACTGAAGCTTTCTTT. The chain links TRBV7-9 to TRBJ1-1; TRBD1 might be the D (5 bases). Trimming left V 3 bases short and J 4 bases short, with 12 bases between. The CDR3 length is 14 residues. Germline-derived CDR1 and CDR2 are SEHNR and FQNEAQ (reference sequence).

This chain uses TRBV5-1 with TRBJ1-6; D possibly corresponds to TRBD1 (5 bases). The CDR3 has 13 residues. The germline CDR1 and CDR2 sequences are SGHRS and YFSETQ. Trimming removed 4 bases from V and 14 bases from J, with 16 bases in between. For the CDR3, the DNA is TGCGCCAGCAGCGGGACCGGCCTAGGGGCCCTCCACTTT. Encoded protein: CASSGTGLGALHF. Based on the CDR3 plus reference TRBV5-1 and TRBJ1-6, the full variable domain is KAGVTQTPRYLIKTRGQQVTLSCSPISGHRSVSWYQQTPGQGLQFLFEYFSETQRNKGNFPGRFSGRQFSNSRSEMNVSTLELGDSALYLCASSGTGLGALHFGNGTRLTVT.

In nucleotides, the CDR3 is TGTGCCAGCAGTGAGCTAGCGGACACCGGGGAGCTGTTTTTT. This encodes CASSELADTGELFF. The genes are TRBV6-4 and TRBJ2-2; 7 nucleotides line up with TRBD2. Germline CDR1 and CDR2: MRHNA and SNTAGT. The V segment lost 3 bases and the J segment 3 bases; nucleotides outside the gene matches: 1. This CDR3 spans 14 amino acids.

The chain couples TRBV29-1 to TRBJ2-7; TRBD1 might be the D (7 bases). Germline assignment: CDR1 SQVTM and CDR2 ANQGSEA. V lost 0 bases and J lost 3, with 12 bases in between. The CDR3 extends over 14 amino acids. In DNA, the CDR3 is TGCAGCGTTGAAGATACGCGGGACAGCTACGAGCAGTACTTC. Translated, it gives CSVEDTRDSYEQYF.

Sample share makes this clonotype medium-sized. V is TRBV12-3 or TRBV12-4 and J is TRBJ2-7; D is unclear. CDR3 size: 13 residues. V shed 2 bases and J shed 2 bases, with 7 bases lying between them. The CDR3 here is CASSLSATYEQYF. The CDR3 DNA is TGTGCCAGCAGTTTATCGGCGACCTACGAGCAGTACTTC.

V is TRBV29-1 and J is TRBJ2-3; possibly TRBD1 or TRBD2 for D (5 bases each). The V end lost 4 bases, the J end lost 0 bases, and 20 bases lay between the germline ends. CDR1 SQVTM and CDR2 ANQGSEA come from the germline V gene. CDR3 length: 17 amino acids. CDR3 DNA sequence: TGCAGCGTTGTCTTCCTCCGGGGACCTACTAGCACAGATACGCAGTATTTT. As protein: CSVVFLRGPTSTDTQYF.

A note on this clonotype: One junction end disagrees with the germline gene, perhaps due to a read error. The chain employs TRBV5-4 and TRBJ2-2, with TRBD1 identical over 8 bases. CDR3 size: 15 residues. The germline V gene encodes CDR1 SGHNT and CDR2 YYREEE (reference sequence). CDR3 DNA sequence: TGTGCCAGCAGTTACTCGGACAGGGAAACCGTGGAGCTGTTTTTT. This sequence encodes CASSYSDRETVELFF.

The V and J genes are TRBV27 and TRBJ2-1, with D uncertain. This CDR3 spans 14 amino acids. Germline-derived CDR1 and CDR2 are MNHEY and SMNVEV (reference sequence). V dropped 1 base and J dropped 0 bases, with 4 bases sitting between them. The CDR3 coding sequence is TGTGCCAGCAGTTTATTCGGCTCCTACAATGAGCAGTTCTTC. It translates to CASSLFGSYNEQFF.

This chain connects TRBV2 to TRBJ2-1; D perhaps matches TRBD2 (6 bases). The CDR3 has 15 residues. Germline CDR1 and CDR2: SNHLY and FYNNEI. The V end was cut by 7 bases, the J end by 5 bases, with 18 bases between. For the CDR3, the DNA is TGTGCCAGCAACCCGGAGGGACTTCTAGACAATGAGCAGTTCTTC. Protein sequence: CASNPEGLLDNEQFF.

V is TRBV7-8 and J is TRBJ2-7; D might be TRBD1 (7 bases). Trimming stripped 4 bases from V and 7 bases from J, with 17 bases between. The CDR3 runs 14 residues. CDR1 is SGHVS and CDR2 is FQNEAQ in the germline V gene. The CDR3 nucleotides are TGTGCCAGCAGCTCGGGGACTTCGGACAGGGAGCAGTACTTC. Protein product: CASSSGTSDREQYF.